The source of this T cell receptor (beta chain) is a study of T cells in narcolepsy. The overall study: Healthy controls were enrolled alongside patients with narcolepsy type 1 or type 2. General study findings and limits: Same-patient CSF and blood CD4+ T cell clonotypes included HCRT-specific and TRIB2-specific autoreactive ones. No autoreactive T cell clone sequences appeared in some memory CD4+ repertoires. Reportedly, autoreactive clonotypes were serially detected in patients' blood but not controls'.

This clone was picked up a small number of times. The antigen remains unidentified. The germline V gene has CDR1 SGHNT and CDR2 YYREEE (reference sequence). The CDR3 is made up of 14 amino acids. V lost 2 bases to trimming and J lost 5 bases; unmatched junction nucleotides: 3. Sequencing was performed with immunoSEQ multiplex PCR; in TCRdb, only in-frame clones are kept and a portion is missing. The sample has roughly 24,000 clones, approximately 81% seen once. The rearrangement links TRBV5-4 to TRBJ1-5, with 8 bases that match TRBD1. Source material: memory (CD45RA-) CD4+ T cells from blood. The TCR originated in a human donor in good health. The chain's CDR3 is CASSFAGGDQPQHF. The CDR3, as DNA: TGTGCCAGCAGCTTCGCAGGGGGCGATCAGCCCCAGCATTTT.